Below are 23 T cell receptor beta chains sequenced from a single sample in a study of blood T cell repertoires in COVID-19. TCRdb's table, derived via immunoSEQ multiplex PCR, lists solely in-frame clones and lacks some. The sample has around 250,000 clones, around 87% seen once. Sample: PBMCs or T cells enriched from blood (not recorded which). These TCRs come from a woman aged 50 to 65 who had recovered from COVID-19.

In its sample, this clone was seen once. The chain links TRBV9 to TRBJ2-1; unclear D gene. This CDR3 has 14 amino acids. Looked up from germline, CDR1 is SGDLS and CDR2 is YYNGEE. Trimming shortened V by 0 bases and J by 4 bases, and 8 bases separated the two germline ends. CDR3 protein: CASSVEGAYNEQFF. The CDR3 DNA follows: TGTGCCAGCAGCGTAGAAGGAGCGTACAATGAGCAGTTCTTC.

This chain connects TRBV9 to TRBJ2-5, with 16 positions matching TRBD2. This CDR3 is 19 amino acids long. V gave up 4 bases and J gave up 5 bases; unmatched junction bases: 14. Germline V gives CDR1 SGDLS, CDR2 YYNGEE. The CDR3: CASSLSGTSGRAFSETQYF. CDR3 DNA: TGTGCCAGCAGCCTGTCCGGGACTAGCGGGAGGGCCTTCAGTGAGACCCAGTACTTC.

This clone showed up just once. V is TRBV5-1 and J is TRBJ2-1; 9 nucleotides agree with TRBD2. CDR1 is SGHRS and CDR2 is YFSETQ in the germline V gene. The CDR3 totals 15 residues. V was pared by 3 bases and J by 6 bases, with 7 bases of the junction left unmatched. CDR3 sequence (DNA): TGCGCCAGCAGCTCCGAGGGCGGGAGGGTCAATGAGCAGTTCTTC. The encoded protein is CASSSEGGRVNEQFF.

The J gene is TRBJ2-7, the V gene TRBV4-3; 7 bases line up with TRBD1. V was pared by 4 bases and J by 0 bases, with 6 bases of the junction left unmatched. Germline-derived CDR1 and CDR2 are LGHNA and YSLEER. The CDR3 is made up of 15 amino acids. The CDR3 sequence is CASSRETGSSYEQYF. In DNA, the CDR3 is TGCGCCAGCAGCCGGGAGACAGGGAGCTCCTACGAGCAGTACTTC.

The chain recombines TRBV19 with TRBJ2-7, with a tentative D call TRBD2 (6 bases). Germline V gene data show CDR1 as LNHDA and CDR2 as SQIVND (reference sequence). The CDR3 contains 15 residues. Between the trimmed V and J ends, which lost 6 bases and 1 base, there was a span of 16 bases. This CDR3 is CASSRIGGESYEQYF. For the CDR3, the DNA is TGTGCCAGTAGCCGGATCGGGGGAGAATCCTACGAGCAGTACTTC.

J is TRBJ1-5 and V is TRBV6-5; unclear D gene. The CDR3 totals 16 residues. V was cut by 4 bases and J by 7 bases, with 20 bases left in between. Germline V CDR1 and CDR2: MNHEY, SVGAGI. CDR3 coding DNA: TGTGCCAGCAGTTCGGTTTCCCCCCGGAGAATACAGCCCCAGCATTTT. Its protein product is CASSSVSPRRIQPQHF.

The gene calls are TRBV5-8 and TRBJ1-2; D gene unclear. Germline CDR1 and CDR2: SGHTS and YDEGEE. V was pared by 6 bases and J by 4 bases, with 16 bases between. This CDR3 region has 14 residues. CDR3 in amino acids: CASTRIRGSYGYTF. CDR3 nucleotides: TGTGCCAGCACCCGGATACGGGGATCCTATGGCTACACCTTC.

The V and J genes are TRBV28 and TRBJ2-1, with unresolved D. The CDR3 has 12 amino acids. Between the trimmed V and J ends, which lost 3 bases and 8 bases, there was a span of 8 bases. Germline loops: CDR1 MDHEN, CDR2 SYDVKM. CDR3 sequence reads: CASSFPSDEQFF. DNA for the CDR3: TGTGCCAGCAGTTTCCCCAGCGATGAGCAGTTCTTC.

This chain connects TRBV5-6 to TRBJ1-3; D might be TRBD1 (5 bases). CDR1 is SGHDT and CDR2 is YYEEEE in the germline V gene. The V gene lost 0 bases and the J gene lost 7 bases, with 11 bases spanning the gap. CDR3 length equals 14 residues. CDR3 bases: TGTGCCAGCAGCTTGGCCGGGGGGAGGAACACCATATATTTT. Residues: CASSLAGGRNTIYF.

This chain uses TRBV6-5 with TRBJ2-7; D perhaps matches TRBD1 (6 bases). Germline loops: CDR1 MNHEY, CDR2 SVGAGI. V was cut by 5 bases and J by 0 bases, with 11 bases left in between. This CDR3 has 14 amino acids. CDR3 in DNA: TGTGCCAGCAGTATCCAGGGGAACTCCTACGAGCAGTACTTC. Encoded protein: CASSIQGNSYEQYF.

CDR3 sequence reads: CAISGTDRAGANVLTF. The CDR3 nucleotides are TGTGCCATCAGTGGGACAGACAGGGCTGGGGCCAACGTCCTGACTTTC. The chain couples TRBV10-3 to TRBJ2-6, with 7 bases fitting TRBD1. Trimming removed 4 bases from V and 2 bases from J; junction bases left unmatched: 5. This CDR3 comprises 16 residues. CDR1 is ENHRY and CDR2 is SYGVKD in the germline V gene.

The chain recombines TRBV19 with TRBJ2-7; 9 nucleotides line up with TRBD1. This CDR3 is built from 15 residues. Germline V gives CDR1 LNHDA, CDR2 SQIVND (reference sequence). J lost 4 bases, V lost 3 bases, and 7 bases had no gene match. The CDR3 DNA is TGTGCCAGTAGTATCCAGGACAGGGGAGTATACGAGCAGTACTTC. Its protein is CASSIQDRGVYEQYF.

The CDR3 DNA sequence: TGTGCCAGCTCACCACCTGGTATCTACACAGATACGCAGTATTTT. This sequence encodes CASSPPGIYTDTQYF. The genes are TRBV18 and TRBJ2-3, with D unclear. The CDR3 extends over 15 amino acids. The germline V gene encodes CDR1 KGHSH and CDR2 LQKENI. The V end lost 0 bases, the J end lost 2 bases, and 9 bases lay between the germline ends.

This chain uses TRBV4-3 with TRBJ1-3; D is possibly TRBD1 (6 bases). The V and J ends lost 5 bases and 4 bases respectively, with 15 bases between them. This CDR3 has 15 amino acids. The germline V gene has CDR1 LGHNA and CDR2 YSLEER. The DNA for the CDR3 is TGCGCCAGCAGCGCGGGAGAGGGGGGAGGAAACACCATATATTTT. This codes for CASSAGEGGGNTIYF.

The V call is TRBV5-1, the J call TRBJ1-5, with D possibly being TRBD1 (5 bases). The length of the CDR3 is 13 residues. The germline gives CDR1 SGHRS, CDR2 YFSETQ. The V end lost 0 bases, the J end lost 5 bases, and 6 bases lay between the germline ends. DNA for the CDR3: TGCGCCAGCAGCTTGGGGGGGGATCAGCCCCAGCATTTT. This sequence encodes CASSLGGDQPQHF.

The chain joins TRBV19 to TRBJ1-1; D is perhaps TRBD1 (5 bases). Germline-derived CDR1 and CDR2 are LNHDA and SQIVND (reference sequence). Trimming left V 3 bases short and J 1 base short, with 12 bases between. The CDR3 consists of 15 residues. This CDR3 is CASSIVGGKNTEAFF. For the CDR3, the DNA is TGTGCCAGTAGTATCGTGGGGGGAAAGAACACTGAAGCTTTCTTT.

The genes are TRBV18 and TRBJ2-2; unclear D gene. The CDR3 is made up of 16 amino acids. Between the trimmed V and J ends, which lost 3 bases and 3 bases, there was a span of 14 bases. Germline CDR1 reads KGHSH; CDR2 reads LQKENI. This CDR3 reads CASSPEAFLDTGELFF. The CDR3 DNA reads as TGTGCCAGCTCACCCGAGGCGTTTTTGGACACCGGGGAGCTGTTTTTT.

This clone was detected once. J is TRBJ2-1 and V is TRBV11-3; TRBD2 aligns across 11 bases. The germline gives CDR1 SGHNT, CDR2 YENEEA. The CDR3 is 15 residues long. After removal of 1 base from V and 6 bases from J, the junction contained 2 bases not matched to a gene. CDR3 region: CASSLGTSGFNEQFF. CDR3 nucleotide sequence: TGTGCCAGCAGCTTAGGGACTAGCGGGTTCAATGAGCAGTTCTTC.

The gene calls are TRBV5-4 and TRBJ2-5; a weak D match, TRBD1 (5 bases). The germline CDR1 and CDR2 sequences are SGHNT and YYREEE (reference sequence). V lost 2 bases and J 4 bases, leaving 12 bases between the germline ends. This CDR3 is 14 amino acids long. In nucleotides, the CDR3 is TGTGCCAGCAGCTTAGGGGCTTTGGGAGAGACCCAGTACTTC. Translated: CASSLGALGETQYF.

Only one count was recorded for this clone. The genes are TRBV7-8 and TRBJ2-5; 8 bases agree with TRBD2. Germline loops: CDR1 SGHVS, CDR2 FQNEAQ. With 0 bases clipped from V and 5 bases from J, the junction kept 14 bases outside the gene matches. The CDR3 is made up of 18 amino acids. CDR3 region: CASSLAYRVGRATETQYF. As DNA, the CDR3 is TGTGCCAGCAGCTTAGCTTATCGGGTCGGGAGGGCCACCGAGACCCAGTACTTC.

The chain couples TRBV18 to TRBJ2-5; possible D gene TRBD1, 5 bases. Per germline, CDR1 KGHSH and CDR2 LQKENI. Trimming shortened V by 7 bases and J by 3 bases, and 12 bases separated the two germline ends. The CDR3 is 13 residues long. CDR3 sequence: CASFRVAEETQYF. In DNA form, the CDR3 reads TGTGCCAGCTTCAGGGTCGCGGAAGAGACCCAGTACTTC.

The chain recombines TRBV3-1 (or the pseudogene TRBV3-2) with TRBJ2-5; D remains unclear. Germline V gene sequence: CDR1 LGHDT, CDR2 YNNKEL (reference sequence). With 8 bases removed from V and 5 bases from J, the gap between germline ends came to 12 bases. The CDR3 spans 12 residues. CDR3 amino acids: CASSLPLETQYF. The CDR3 DNA is TGTGCCAGCTCCCTCCCACTTGAGACCCAGTACTTC.

The gene calls are TRBV3-1 (or the pseudogene TRBV3-2) and TRBJ2-1, with 10 bases identical to TRBD2. J lost 4 bases, V lost 0 bases, and 6 bases had no gene match. Germline CDR1 LGHDT, CDR2 YNNKEL (reference sequence). This CDR3 comprises 17 residues. The DNA of the CDR3 is TGTGCCAGCAGCCAAGATCCGGGACTAGCGATTTACAATGAGCAGTTCTTC. It specifies CASSQDPGLAIYNEQFF.